The rows below give T cell receptor beta chains drawn from one sample of a study of cytomegalovirus exposure and HLA in healthy donors. Sequencing was performed with immunoSEQ multiplex PCR; in TCRdb, only in-frame clones are kept and a portion is missing. Of tens of thousands of clones listed, approximately 82% are singletons. The specimen was PBMCs. The source of these receptors is a man aged 18 to 29 in good health and CMV-seronegative. The CDR3 runs from the conserved cysteine through the conserved F or W. A D gene is named only where the DNA matches it firmly. Size is omitted from some rows. Given values are once, few, many or a class for expanded clones.

d_gene	v_gene	abundance	j_gene	CDR3nt	CDR3aa
TRBD1	TRBV28	.	TRBJ2-7	TGTGCCAGCAGTTTAGTCGATGCAGGGGGCCACGAGCAGTACTTC	CASSLVDAGGHEQYF
.	TRBV25-1	.	TRBJ1-4	TGTGCCAGCAGTGAGCGGGTCCAGATGAATGAAAAACTGTTTTTT	CASSERVQMNEKLFF
TRBD2	TRBV7-2	.	TRBJ2-7	TGTGCCAGCAGTTTCACGACTAGCGGTCTGGGCGAGCAGTACTTC	CASSFTTSGLGEQYF
.	TRBV7-6	.	TRBJ1-1	TGTGCCAGCAGCCCCGGGGAGGGGAGGACTGAAGCTTTCTTT	CASSPGEGRTEAFF
TRBD1	TRBV5-6	.	TRBJ2-2	TGTGCCAGCAGGCCGGCGGGGACAGGCATTACCGGGGAGCTGTTTTTT	CASRPAGTGITGELFF
.	TRBV14	.	TRBJ1-2	TGTGCCAGCAGCCAAGTTGTGGGGGCGGATGGCTACACCTTC	CASSQVVGADGYTF
TRBD2	TRBV9	.	TRBJ2-1	TGTGCCAGCAGCGTAGCCACTAGCGGGGGGGTCGAGCAGTTCTTC	CASSVATSGGVEQFF
.	TRBV6-5	.	TRBJ2-7	TGTGCCAGCCCCGGCCCCGGAGACTACGAGCAGTACTTC	CASPGPGDYEQYF
.	TRBV28	.	TRBJ2-2	TGTGCCATTCAGACAGGTGCGAACACCGGGGAGCTGTTTTTT	CAIQTGANTGELFF
TRBD1	TRBV29-1	.	TRBJ2-7	TGCAGCGTCGCCTCCGGGACAGGGATTTACGAGCAGTACTTC	CSVASGTGIYEQYF
.	TRBV13	.	TRBJ2-3	TGTGCCAGCAGCCTCAGGGCAGATACGCAGTATTTT	CASSLRADTQYF
TRBD2	TRBV11-2	.	TRBJ2-7	TGTGCCAGCAGCTGGACTAGCGGGGCTCAATACGAGCAGTACTTC	CASSWTSGAQYEQYF
TRBD1	TRBV30	.	TRBJ2-2	TGTGCCTGGACAAGGACAGGGTGGACCGGGGAGCTGTTTTTT	CAWTRTGWTGELFF
TRBD1	TRBV7-8	.	TRBJ1-6	TGTGCCAGCAGCTTACGGGACAGGGGGCTAAGTCCCTATAATTCACCCCTCCACTTT	CASSLRDRGLSPYNSPLHF
TRBD1	TRBV12-5	.	TRBJ2-5	TGTGCTAGTGGTGGGACAGGGGGCGTCAAGACCCAGTACTTC	CASGGTGGVKTQYF
.	TRBV5-1	.	TRBJ1-6	TGCGCCAGCAGCTTGGCCACGGGGGGCTCACCCCTCCACTTT	CASSLATGGSPLHF
.	TRBV28	.	TRBJ1-2	TGTGCCAGCAGTCCCGTGATTGGGGGCAGTGTCCACTACACCTTC	CASSPVIGGSVHYTF
TRBD1	TRBV5-5	.	TRBJ2-7	TGTGCCAGCAGCGAGGGACAGGTGAGGTCCTACGAGCAGTACTTC	CASSEGQVRSYEQYF
.	TRBV5-1	.	TRBJ2-3	TGCGCCAGCAGCGCGACAACGACGAGCACAGATACGCAGTATTTT	CASSATTTSTDTQYF
TRBD1	TRBV30	.	TRBJ1-2	TGTGCCTGGATGAGGACAGGTAGAGCTAACTATGGCTACACCTTC	CAWMRTGRANYGYTF
.	TRBV29-1	few	TRBJ2-3	TGCAGCGTTGAATTATCTTTGAAAGACAGTGATCCTCTAGATACGCAGTATTTT	CSVELSLKDSDPLDTQYF
.	TRBV19	.	TRBJ2-3	TGTGCCAGTAGTGATGACAGCAAAGCGTATACGCAGTATTTT	CASSDDSKAYTQYF